The 30 T cell receptor beta chains below come from one sample, sequenced in a study of blood T cells in healthy people across ages. A J-beta primer mix and a sample-barcoded 5' primer were used in a second PCR of about 7 to 12 cycles. TCRdb called the 5' RACE reads again in MiXCR, with one record for every CDR3 protein. The table records about 1.8 million distinct CDR3 sequences, 40% to 55% of them present only once. Sequenced sample: blood. All receptors come from a woman aged 40 to 50 in good health.

This clonotype was seen a handful of times. The chain carries TRBV6-2 or TRBV6-3 and TRBJ2-5; no clear D. The J call may be wrong; the DNA end is better matched by TRBJ2-7. The CDR3 loop spans 15 amino acids. In germline, CDR1 is MNHEY, CDR2 SVGEGT. The CDR3 DNA is TGTGCCAGCAGTTACTCAGGACCCCTCCCCAACGAGCAGTACTTC. This encodes CASSYSGPLPNEQYF.

This clonotype was found a few times. The chain recombines TRBV20-1 with TRBJ2-1, with 8 bases fitting TRBD2. The V gene end was trimmed by 3 bases and the J gene end by 8 bases; junction bases not matched to a gene: 6. The germline V gene has CDR1 DFQATT and CDR2 SNEGSKA (reference sequence). The CDR3 has 13 amino acids. The CDR3 region is CSASGGAFDEQFF. DNA of the CDR3: TGCAGTGCTAGCGGGGGGGCCTTCGATGAGCAGTTCTTC.

J is TRBJ1-5 and V is TRBV6-2 or TRBV6-3, with no clear D. The CDR3 contains 12 residues. V was clipped by 5 bases and J by 9 bases, with 11 bases between them. Germline V lookup: CDR1 MNHEY, CDR2 SVGEGT. CDR3 residues: CASSLGFLPQHF. The CDR3 DNA reads TGTGCCAGCAGTCTCGGGTTCCTGCCCCAGCATTTT.

The gene calls are TRBV10-2 and TRBJ1-2; D not resolved. V gave up 3 bases and J gave up 0 bases, with 11 bases separating them. Germline V gene lookup returns CDR1 WSHSY and CDR2 SAAADI. The length of the CDR3 is 15 residues. DNA of the CDR3: TGCGCCAGCAGTGAACTAGGGCGCACTAACTATGGCTACACCTTC. Its protein is CASSELGRTNYGYTF.

The chain couples TRBV9 to TRBJ2-1; D possibly corresponds to TRBD2 (6 bases). The CDR3 extends over 15 amino acids. V was clipped by 0 bases and J by 5 bases, with 12 bases between them. The germline V gene encodes CDR1 SGDLS and CDR2 YYNGEE. The CDR3 here is CASSVASGEHNEQFF. CDR3 coding DNA: TGTGCCAGCAGCGTAGCTTCGGGGGAGCACAATGAGCAGTTCTTC.

This clonotype was seen a single time. This sequence joins TRBV6-5 and TRBJ2-7; no definite D call. The CDR3 has 15 amino acids. V shed 2 bases and J shed 2 bases, with 13 bases lying between them. Germline lookup yields CDR1 MNHEY and CDR2 SVGAGI. Here the CDR3 DNA reads TGTGCCAGCAGTTACCTGGCTGACAAACCCTACGAGCAGTACTTC. It translates to CASSYLADKPYEQYF.

With regard to this clonotype: This clone may be a read error of a much larger clone one base away. The genes are TRBV7-2 and TRBJ2-3; D may be TRBD1 (5 bases). This CDR3 contains 16 residues. Germline V lookup: CDR1 SGHTA, CDR2 FQGNSA. V lost 1 base and J lost 4, with 15 bases in between. The CDR3 region is CASSLGGGASSDTQYF. For the CDR3, the DNA is TGTGCCAGCAGCTTAGGCGGTGGGGCATCGTCAGATACGCAGTATTTT.

The chain carries TRBV20-1 and TRBJ2-3, with 10 bases identical to TRBD2. CDR3 length equals 14 residues. Germline assignment: CDR1 DFQATT and CDR2 SNEGSKA (reference sequence). Trimming at V came to 4 bases and at J to 2 bases, leaving 3 bases not matched to a gene. CDR3: CSAISGGATDTQYF. For the CDR3, the DNA is TGCAGTGCTATAAGCGGGGGGGCCACAGATACGCAGTATTTT.

CDR3 nucleotide sequence: TGCAGTGCTACCACGACTAGCGGGGCCTACAATGAGCAGTACTTC. Amino acid sequence: CSATTTSGAYNEQYF. The chain links TRBV20-1 to TRBJ2-7, with 11 bases aligning to TRBD2. The CDR3 is 15 residues long. Trimming cost V 4 bases and J 7 bases; bases outside gene matches: 12. Germline V gene data show CDR1 as DFQATT and CDR2 as SNEGSKA (reference sequence).

V usage is TRBV29-1 and J usage is TRBJ1-2, with 9 bases that match TRBD1. This CDR3 comprises 14 residues. The V and J ends lost 5 bases and 4 bases, in that order; junction bases with no gene match: 8. Germline V gene lookup returns CDR1 SQVTM and CDR2 ANQGSEA. As DNA, the CDR3 is TGCAGCGTTCCCGGACAGGGGCTTTCCTATGGCTACACCTTC. Its protein is CSVPGQGLSYGYTF.

The chain employs TRBV6-5 and TRBJ2-5; D tentatively fits TRBD1 or TRBD2 (5 bases each). The germline gives CDR1 MNHEY, CDR2 SVGAGI. Trimming removed 7 bases at V and 2 bases at J, with 20 bases between. This CDR3 has 16 amino acids. This CDR3 reads CASTPQGSASQETQYF. The CDR3 DNA sequence: TGTGCCAGCACCCCTCAGGGTAGCGCGTCTCAAGAGACCCAGTACTTC.

In this sample, this clonotype turned up a few times. This chain uses TRBV24-1 with TRBJ1-2, with D unresolved. This CDR3 is built from 12 residues. Trimming cost V 2 bases and J 4 bases, with 4 bases left between them. Germline CDR1 reads KGHDR; CDR2 reads SFDVKD. The CDR3 loop reads CATSDWSYGYTF. In nucleotides, the CDR3 is TGTGCCACCAGTGATTGGAGCTATGGCTACACCTTC.

This clonotype was detected a few times. The gene calls are TRBV5-1 and TRBJ1-6; tentative D call: TRBD1 (5 bases). CDR1 is SGHRS, CDR2 YFSETQ, per germline. CDR3 size: 14 residues. Deletions cut 0 bases from V and 10 bases from J, with 11 bases between. CDR3 sequence (DNA): TGCGCCAGCAGCTTGGCCGGGGCGCAATCACCCCTCCACTTT. Protein sequence: CASSLAGAQSPLHF.

This clonotype was seen a handful of times. The chain combines TRBV7-2 with TRBJ2-3; D unclear. V dropped 2 bases and J dropped 5 bases, with 8 bases sitting between them. The CDR3 loop spans 13 amino acids. Germline V gives CDR1 SGHTA, CDR2 FQGNSA. CDR3 coding DNA: TGTGCCAGCAGCTTACGGCGGCGAGATACGCAGTATTTT. Its protein product is CASSLRRRDTQYF.

The chain joins TRBV7-2 to TRBJ1-5, with 8 bases matching TRBD1. The CDR3 runs to 13 residues. The trim removed 8 bases at V and 4 bases at J, leaving 4 bases unmatched. Germline V gene sequence: CDR1 SGHTA, CDR2 FQGNSA. CDR3 protein: CASADRANQPQHF. In nucleotides, the CDR3 is TGTGCCAGCGCGGACAGGGCGAATCAGCCCCAGCATTTT.

This clonotype turned up a few times. Here the CDR3 reads CASSPHRGVLNEQFF. CDR3 in DNA: TGTGCCAGCAGTCCCCATCGAGGAGTGCTCAATGAGCAGTTCTTC. This chain links TRBV27 with TRBJ2-1; no definite D call. Looked up from germline, CDR1 is MNHEY and CDR2 is SMNVEV (reference sequence). CDR3 size: 15 residues. Deletions cut 5 bases from V and 6 bases from J, with 17 bases between.

This chain uses TRBV29-1 with TRBJ2-5; D assignment may be TRBD1 or TRBD2 (5 bases each). Trimming took off 7 bases at V and 3 bases at J, with 15 bases between the two ends. Germline V gene sequence: CDR1 SQVTM, CDR2 ANQGSEA. The CDR3 has 13 amino acids. In DNA form, the CDR3 reads TGCAGCGCCGGGGTGGGGCAGAAAGAGACCCAGTACTTC. The encoded protein is CSAGVGQKETQYF.

About this clonotype: One end of the junction is discordant with germline, which a read error may explain. V gene TRBV7-8 combines with J gene TRBJ2-3, with D unclear. Germline loops: CDR1 SGHVS, CDR2 FQNEAQ. This CDR3 is built from 16 residues. CDR3 sequence (DNA): TGTGCCAGCAGTTTAGTGTGGACCGCTAGCACAGATACGCAGTATTTT. This translates into CASSLVWTASTDTQYF. Variable domain in full (rest from reference TRBV7-8 and TRBJ2-3): GAGVSQSPRYKVAKRGQDVALRCDPISGHVSLFWYQQALGQGPEFLTYFQNEAQLDKSGLPSDRFFAERPEGSVSTLKIQRTQQEDSAVYLCASSLVWTASTDTQYFGPGTRLTVL.

The chain is built from TRBV7-9 and TRBJ2-7, with D tentatively TRBD2 (5 bases). The germline CDR1 and CDR2 sequences are SEHNR and FQNEAQ (reference sequence). CDR3 length: 14 amino acids. V dropped 1 base and J dropped 5 bases, with 12 bases sitting between them. CDR3 sequence reads: CASSLGGLLHEQYF. CDR3 DNA sequence: TGTGCCAGCAGCTTAGGAGGGCTGCTACACGAGCAGTACTTC.

J is TRBJ2-3 and V is TRBV28; 14 bases are a match to TRBD2. The CDR3 covers 18 residues. Germline V CDR1 and CDR2: MDHEN, SYDVKM. The V segment lost 4 bases and the J segment 0 bases; nucleotides outside the gene matches: 6. CDR3 bases: TGTGCCAGCAGTTCTATGACTAGCGGGGGGGCTAGCACAGATACGCAGTATTTT. Residues: CASSSMTSGGASTDTQYF. Supplemented by reference TRBV28 and TRBJ2-3, the full variable domain reads DVKVTQSSRYLVKRTGEKVFLECVQDMDHENMFWYRQDPGLGLRLIYFSYDVKMKEKGDIPEGYSVSREKKERFSLILESASTNQTSMYLCASSSMTSGGASTDTQYFGPGTRLTVL.

The chain combines TRBV4-1 with TRBJ1-1; a possible D gene is TRBD1 (5 bases). Germline V CDR1 and CDR2: MGHRA, YSYEKL. Trimming removed 4 bases from V and 6 bases from J, with 15 bases in between. The CDR3 contains 14 residues. The CDR3 is CASSLSGEGPEAFF. The CDR3 DNA reads as TGCGCCAGCAGCCTCAGCGGGGAGGGACCTGAAGCTTTCTTT.

The chain links TRBV3-1 to TRBJ1-4; no clear D gene. V lost 11 bases to trimming and J lost 8 bases, with 15 bases between them. The germline V gene encodes CDR1 LGHDT and CDR2 YNNKEL (reference sequence). The CDR3 totals 12 residues. The CDR3 DNA is TGTGCCTGCCGAAATGGACGGGAAAAACTGTTTTTT. Translated, it gives CACRNGREKLFF.

The gene calls are TRBV28 and TRBJ1-2; no clear D. With 11 bases removed from V and 3 bases from J, the gap between germline ends came to 19 bases. The length of the CDR3 is 14 residues. Germline-derived CDR1 and CDR2 are MDHEN and SYDVKM. The chain's CDR3 is CAGTLLSPYYGYTF. The CDR3 DNA sequence: TGTGCCGGCACTCTCCTCAGCCCTTACTATGGCTACACCTTC.

This chain uses TRBV20-1 with TRBJ2-4; D is undetermined. The J call is uncertain, as TRBJ2-7 better fits the DNA end. Per the germline V gene, CDR1 is DFQATT and CDR2 is SNEGSKA (reference sequence). CDR3 size: 15 residues. DNA of the CDR3: TGCAGTGCTAGAGCCCCTCAGTCGGCCCCCTACGAGCAGTACTTC. It translates to CSARAPQSAPYEQYF.

The rearrangement uses TRBV6-6 and TRBJ1-4; 7 bases line up with TRBD1. The CDR3 loop spans 16 amino acids. In germline, CDR1 is MNHNY, CDR2 SVGAGI (reference sequence). V trimming: 6 bases; J trimming: 0 bases; junction bases outside the gene matches: 7. The CDR3 here is CASRSTGLATNEKLFF. In DNA form, the CDR3 reads TGTGCCAGCAGATCGACAGGGCTCGCAACTAATGAAAAACTGTTTTTT.

This clonotype was seen at least ten times. The chain carries TRBV6-5 and TRBJ2-6; a possible D gene is TRBD1 (6 bases). Germline CDR1 is MNHEY and CDR2 is SVGAGI. There are 15 residues in the CDR3. Trimming cost V 2 bases and J 2 bases, with 7 bases left between them. The CDR3 DNA reads TGTGCCAGCAGTTACGAGGGGGCTGGGGCCAACGTCCTGACTTTC. Residues: CASSYEGAGANVLTF.

As regards this clonotype: Germline is not matched at one junction end, which may reflect a read error. The genes are TRBV12-3 or TRBV12-4 and TRBJ2-1; TRBD1 might be the D (6 bases). This CDR3 contains 20 residues. Here the CDR3 reads CASSPRLGDKAASSYNGQFF. CDR3 in DNA: TGTGCCAGCAGCCCAAGGCTGGGGGACAAGGCAGCGAGCTCCTACAATGGGCAGTTCTTC.

V gene TRBV10-3 combines with J gene TRBJ1-5, with TRBD1 as a possible D gene (5 bases). Trimming left V 2 bases short and J 1 base short, with 9 bases between. Per germline, CDR1 ENHRY and CDR2 SYGVKD. CDR3 length equals 15 residues. The CDR3, as DNA: TGTGCCATCAGTGAGGGGGCGGCCAGCAATCAGCCCCAGCATTTT. It specifies CAISEGAASNQPQHF.

The rearrangement uses TRBV6-1 and TRBJ1-4, with D hard to call. Trimming stripped 5 bases from V and 1 base from J, with 2 bases between. In germline, CDR1 is MNHNS, CDR2 SASEGT. There are 12 residues in the CDR3. The CDR3 nucleotides are TGTGCCAGCAGTAGAACTAATGAAAAACTGTTTTTT. It translates to CASSRTNEKLFF.

V is TRBV4-3 and J is TRBJ2-7; a possible D gene is TRBD2 (5 bases). CDR1 is LGHNA and CDR2 is YSLEER in the germline V gene. This CDR3 is built from 14 residues. With 0 bases removed from V and 6 bases from J, the gap between germline ends came to 12 bases. DNA for the CDR3: TGCGCCAGCAGCCAAGATCGGGGAGAGCGCGAGCAGTACTTC. Translation gives CASSQDRGEREQYF.